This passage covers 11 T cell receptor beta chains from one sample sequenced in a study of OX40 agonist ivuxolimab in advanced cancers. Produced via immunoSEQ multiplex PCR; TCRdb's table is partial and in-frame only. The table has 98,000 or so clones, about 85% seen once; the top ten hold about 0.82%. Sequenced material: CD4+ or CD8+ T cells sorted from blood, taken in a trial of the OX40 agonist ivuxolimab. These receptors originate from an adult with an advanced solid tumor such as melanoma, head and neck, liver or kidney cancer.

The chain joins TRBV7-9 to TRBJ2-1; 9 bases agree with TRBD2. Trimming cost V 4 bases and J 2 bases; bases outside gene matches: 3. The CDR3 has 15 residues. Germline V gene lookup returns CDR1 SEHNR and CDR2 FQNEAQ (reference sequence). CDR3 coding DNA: TGTGCCAGCAGCTATAGCGGGAGCCCCTACAATGAGCAGTTCTTC. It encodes CASSYSGSPYNEQFF.

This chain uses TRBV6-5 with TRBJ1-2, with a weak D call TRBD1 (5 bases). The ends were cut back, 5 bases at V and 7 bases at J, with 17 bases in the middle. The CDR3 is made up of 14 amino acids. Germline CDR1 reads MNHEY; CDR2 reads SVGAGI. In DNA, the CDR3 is TGTGCCAGCAGTCGCCCCGGGACGTTGGCTGGCTACACCTTC. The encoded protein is CASSRPGTLAGYTF.

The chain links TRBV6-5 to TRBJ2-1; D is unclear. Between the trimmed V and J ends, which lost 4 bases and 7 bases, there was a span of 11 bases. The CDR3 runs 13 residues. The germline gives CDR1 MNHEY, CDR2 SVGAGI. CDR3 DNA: TGTGCCAGCAGTTCCTTTTTAGGGAATGAGCAGTTCTTC. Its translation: CASSSFLGNEQFF.

CDR3 nucleotide sequence: TGTGCCACCGCACTGAGGGGACTTCAAGAGACCCAGTACTTC. Protein sequence: CATALRGLQETQYF. The rearrangement uses TRBV10-3 and TRBJ2-5, with a possible D match to TRBD2 (6 bases). The CDR3 contains 14 residues. Germline V gene data show CDR1 as ENHRY and CDR2 as SYGVKD. Trimming pared 10 bases from V and 2 bases from J, leaving 17 bases between.

CDR3 in DNA: TGTGCCAGCAGTAACCAGGGGGCGAACACTGAAGCTTTCTTT. This sequence encodes CASSNQGANTEAFF. V gene TRBV6-5 combines with J gene TRBJ1-1; 8 bases are shared with TRBD1. Germline CDR1 MNHEY, CDR2 SVGAGI. V gave up 5 bases and J gave up 1 base; unmatched junction bases: 3. This CDR3 has 14 residues.

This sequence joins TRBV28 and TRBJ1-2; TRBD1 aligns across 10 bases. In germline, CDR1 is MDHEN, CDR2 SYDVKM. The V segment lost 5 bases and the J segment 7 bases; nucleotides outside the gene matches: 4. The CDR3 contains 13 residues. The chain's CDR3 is CASSQTGGLGYTF. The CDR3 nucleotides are TGTGCCAGCAGTCAGACAGGGGGCCTTGGCTACACCTTC.

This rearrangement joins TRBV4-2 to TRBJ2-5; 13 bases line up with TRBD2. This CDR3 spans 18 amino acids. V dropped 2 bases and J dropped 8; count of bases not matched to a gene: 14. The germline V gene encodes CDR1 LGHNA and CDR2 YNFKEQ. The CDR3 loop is CASSQYRLAGGVMVTQYF. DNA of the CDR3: TGTGCCAGCAGCCAATATCGACTAGCGGGGGGTGTGATGGTAACCCAGTACTTC.

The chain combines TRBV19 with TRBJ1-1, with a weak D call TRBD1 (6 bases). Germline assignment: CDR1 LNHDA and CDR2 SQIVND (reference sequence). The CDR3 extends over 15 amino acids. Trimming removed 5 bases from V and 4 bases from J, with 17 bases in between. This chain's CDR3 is CASSQIQGSGTEAFF. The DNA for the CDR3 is TGTGCCAGTAGTCAAATACAGGGATCGGGCACTGAAGCTTTCTTT. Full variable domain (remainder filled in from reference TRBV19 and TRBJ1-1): DGGITQSPKYLFRKEGQNVTLSCEQNLNHDAMYWYRQDPGQGLRLIYYSQIVNDFQKGDIAEGYSVSREKKESFPLTVTSAQKNPTAFYLCASSQIQGSGTEAFFGQGTRLTVV.

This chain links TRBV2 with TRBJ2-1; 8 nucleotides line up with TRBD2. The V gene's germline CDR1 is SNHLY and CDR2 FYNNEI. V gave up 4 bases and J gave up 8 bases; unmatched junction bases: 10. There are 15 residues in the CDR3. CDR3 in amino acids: CASSGGLAGIDEQFF. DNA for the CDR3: TGTGCCAGCAGTGGGGGTTTAGCGGGAATTGATGAGCAGTTCTTC.

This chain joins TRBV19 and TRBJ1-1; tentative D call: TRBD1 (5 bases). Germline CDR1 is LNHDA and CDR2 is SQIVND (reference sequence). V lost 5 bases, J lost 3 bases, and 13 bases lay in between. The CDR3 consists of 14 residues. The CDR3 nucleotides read TGTGCCAGTAGTCTCGCCGGACATTACACTGAAGCTTTCTTT. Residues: CASSLAGHYTEAFF.

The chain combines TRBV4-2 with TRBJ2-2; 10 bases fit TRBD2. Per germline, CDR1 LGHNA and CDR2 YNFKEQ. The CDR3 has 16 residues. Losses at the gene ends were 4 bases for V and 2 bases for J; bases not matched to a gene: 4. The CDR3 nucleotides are TGTGCCAGCAGCCTTAGACTAGCGGGTAACACCGGGGAGCTGTTTTTT. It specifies CASSLRLAGNTGELFF.